The present TCR beta chain was sequenced within a study of T cells after posttransplantation cyclophosphamide. This related bone marrow graft donor gave peripheral blood on the day of marrow donation. On this clone: Its antigen is not known.

Study-wide results and caveats: Recipient CMV seropositivity and CMV reactivation strongly tracked TRB clonality. Donor-recipient repertoire similarity was low at 1-2 months, rising over year one. Tissue-infiltrating T cells from skin or gut overlapped little with blood T cells.

This CDR3 has 14 residues. Germline values: CDR1 LGHNA, CDR2 YSLEER. Deletions cut 8 bases from V and 0 bases from J, with 13 bases between. Assay: immunoSEQ multiplex PCR; the TCRdb copy retains only in-frame clones and omits some. The record shows about 41,000 clones for this sample, with no singletons present. The chain is built from TRBV4-3 and TRBJ1-1; D is possibly TRBD1 (5 bases). The sequenced material came from PBMCs. The sequence came from a young man in good health and a related stem cell transplant donor. The CDR3: CASAAGHMNTEAFF. CDR3 nucleotide sequence: TGCGCCAGCGCAGCGGGGCACATGAACACTGAAGCTTTCTTT.